This entry is about one T cell receptor beta chain. This sample is drawn from a study of PD-L1 blockade in urothelial cancer. TCRdb's table, derived via immunoSEQ multiplex PCR, lists solely in-frame clones and lacks some. The sample holds 30,000 to 35,000 clones, 75% to 85% seen once. The CDR3 consists of 17 residues. Trimming at V came to 4 bases and at J to 8 bases, leaving 20 bases not matched to a gene. Germline values: CDR1 SGHDT, CDR2 YYEEEE. Material: PBMCs, obtained around atezolizumab (anti-PD-L1) treatment. V is TRBV5-6 and J is TRBJ1-2; 7 bases are shared with TRBD1. This sequence originates from a man aged 55 to 69 with urothelial cancer. As DNA, the CDR3 is TGTGCCAGCAGCCAAAGGGCCTTATTGACAGGGCCGAGGGGCTACACCTTC. Amino acids: CASSQRALLTGPRGYTF.